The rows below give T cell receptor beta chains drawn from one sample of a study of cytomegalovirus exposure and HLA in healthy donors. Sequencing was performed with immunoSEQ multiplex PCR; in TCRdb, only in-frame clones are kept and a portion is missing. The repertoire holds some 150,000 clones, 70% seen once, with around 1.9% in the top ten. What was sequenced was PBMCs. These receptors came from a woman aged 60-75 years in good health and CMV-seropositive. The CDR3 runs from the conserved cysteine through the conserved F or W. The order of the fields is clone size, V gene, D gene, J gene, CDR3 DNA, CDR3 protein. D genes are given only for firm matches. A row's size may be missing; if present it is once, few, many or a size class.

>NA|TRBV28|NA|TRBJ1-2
TGTGCCAGCAGTTCCATGGCCTCAGGGGAGTACTATGGCTACACCTTC
CASSSMASGEYYGYTF
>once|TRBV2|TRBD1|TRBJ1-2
TGTGCCAGCAGTGCTAGGGACAGGGGCGGCTACACCTTC
CASSARDRGGYTF
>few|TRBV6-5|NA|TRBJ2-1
TGTGCCAGCAGTTACGGGCAGGCCTCCTACAATGAGCAGTTCTTC
CASSYGQASYNEQFF
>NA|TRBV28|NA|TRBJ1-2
TGTGCCAGCAGTCCCTTTACAGGGCCCGATGGCTACACCTTC
CASSPFTGPDGYTF
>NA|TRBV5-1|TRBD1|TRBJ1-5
TGCGCCAGCAGCCGGGGGACAGGGACTCAGCCCCAGCATTTT
CASSRGTGTQPQHF
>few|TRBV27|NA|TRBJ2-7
TGTGCCAGCACCCGGGACACAGAGACCTACGAGCAGTACTTC
CASTRDTETYEQYF
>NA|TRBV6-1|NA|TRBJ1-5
TGTGCCAGCACCGAGGGGGGGTTTTGGCAGCCCCAGCATTTT
CASTEGGFWQPQHF
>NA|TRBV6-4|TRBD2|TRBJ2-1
TGTGCCAGCCTATTCCTAGCGGGAGCCTACAATGAGCAGTTCTTC
CASLFLAGAYNEQFF
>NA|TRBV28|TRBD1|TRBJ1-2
TGTGCCAGCAGCCTGGGACAGGGTAAATACGGCTACACCTTC
CASSLGQGKYGYTF
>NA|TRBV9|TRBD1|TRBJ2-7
TGTGCCAGCAGCCCCCCGACAGGGGGCTACGAGCAGTACTTC
CASSPPTGGYEQYF
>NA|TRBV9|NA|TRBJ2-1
TGTGCCAGCAGCGTAGAAGGTAGTCGGGTCAATGAGCAGTTCTTC
CASSVEGSRVNEQFF
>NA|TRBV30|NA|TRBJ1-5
TGTGCCTGGAGTGAGAACAGGTATAGCAATCAGCCCCAGCATTTT
CAWSENRYSNQPQHF
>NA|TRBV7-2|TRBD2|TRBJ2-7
TGTGCCAGCAGCTTAGAGGGGAGGGGCATCGATTGGCAGTACTTC
CASSLEGRGIDWQYF
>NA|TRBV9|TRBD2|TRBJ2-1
TGTGCCAGCAGCGTAGGAGTGCGGGAGGGCAATGAGCAGTTCTTC
CASSVGVREGNEQFF
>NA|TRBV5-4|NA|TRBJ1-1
TGTGCCAGCAGCTCCGAGGCGGGGTTTGACACTGAAGCTTTCTTT
CASSSEAGFDTEAFF
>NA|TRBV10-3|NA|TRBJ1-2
TGTGCCATCAGTGAAAGCGGGGGGATGTACTATGGCTACACCTTC
CAISESGGMYYGYTF
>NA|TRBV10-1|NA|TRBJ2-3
TGCGCCAGCAGGCCGACAGAGACAGATACGCAGTATTTT
CASRPTETDTQYF
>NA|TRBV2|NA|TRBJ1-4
TGTGCCAGCAGTCCACAGGAAAATGAAAAACTGTTTTTT
CASSPQENEKLFF
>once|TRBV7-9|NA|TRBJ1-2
TGTGCCAGCAGTAGGAGGAGCTATGGCTACACCTTC
CASSRRSYGYTF
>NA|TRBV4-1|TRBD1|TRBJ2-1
TGCGCCAGCAGCCAAGAAGGGGGCAGGGAGAATACTGAGCAGTTCTTC
CASSQEGGRENTEQFF
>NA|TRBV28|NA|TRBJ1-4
TGTGCCAGCAGTTTCCCTACAGGGTCTGGTGAAAAACTGTTTTTT
CASSFPTGSGEKLFF
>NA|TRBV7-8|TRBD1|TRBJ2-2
TGTGCCAGCAGCTCAGGGGGCACCGGGGAGCTGTTTTTT
CASSSGGTGELFF
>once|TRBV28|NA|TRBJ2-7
TGTGCCAGCAGTTTCAGTCTCTCCTACGAGCAGTACTTC
CASSFSLSYEQYF
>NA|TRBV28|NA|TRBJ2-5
TGTGCCAGCAGGCCCGAAGGGACTCTCACAGAGACCCAGTACTTC
CASRPEGTLTETQYF
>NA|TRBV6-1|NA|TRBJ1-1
TGTGCCAGCAGTCCCCGGACAGAAACGAACACTGAAGCTTTCTTT
CASSPRTETNTEAFF
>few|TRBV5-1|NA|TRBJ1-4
TGCGCCAGCAGTCTAGCAACTAATGAAAAACTGTTTTTT
CASSLATNEKLFF
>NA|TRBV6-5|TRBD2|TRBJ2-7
TGTGCCAGCATACCACCACTCGGGGGGGTCAACGAGCAGTACTTC
CASIPPLGGVNEQYF
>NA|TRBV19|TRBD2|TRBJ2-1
TGTGCCAGTAGTTCTGGCGGGAGGGGCAATGAGCAGTTCTTC
CASSSGGRGNEQFF
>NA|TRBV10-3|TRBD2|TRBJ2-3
TGTGCCATCAGGAAGGGACTAGCGGGAGGGGAAACTAGCACAGATACGCAGTATTTT
CAIRKGLAGGETSTDTQYF
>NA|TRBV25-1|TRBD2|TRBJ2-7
TGTGCCAGCAGTGACTCCGGGACTAGAGCCTACGAGCAGTACTTC
CASSDSGTRAYEQYF
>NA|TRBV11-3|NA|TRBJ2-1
TGTGCCAGCAGCTACCAGGGGAGGGCGGATGAGCAGTTCTTC
CASSYQGRADEQFF
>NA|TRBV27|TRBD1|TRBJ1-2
TGTGCCAGCAGTTTGACAGGGTTGATGGATGGCTACACCTTC
CASSLTGLMDGYTF
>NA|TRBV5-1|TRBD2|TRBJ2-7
TGCGCCAGCAGCTTTAGCGGGAGCTACGAGCAGTACTTC
CASSFSGSYEQYF
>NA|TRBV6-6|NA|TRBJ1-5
TGTGCCAGCAGTCACAGGGCCGCCAATCAGCCCCAGCATTTT
CASSHRAANQPQHF
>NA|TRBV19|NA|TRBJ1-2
TGTGCCAGTAGAATACGTACGAGTCAGGGCTATGGCTACACCTTC
CASRIRTSQGYGYTF
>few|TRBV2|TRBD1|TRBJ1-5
TGTGCCAGCAGTGAAGCAACAGGGGGCGTCCTTTATAGCAATCAGCCCCAGCATTTT
CASSEATGGVLYSNQPQHF
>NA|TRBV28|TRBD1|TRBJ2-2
TGTGCCAGCAGCCCCGGGACAGCCACCGGGGAGCTGTTTTTT
CASSPGTATGELFF
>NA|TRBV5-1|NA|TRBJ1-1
TGCGCCAGCAGCTCGCAAGGGGGGGGCGAGGGTACTGAAGCTTTCTTT
CASSSQGGGEGTEAFF
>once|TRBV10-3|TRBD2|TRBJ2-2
TGTGCCATCAGACCTCGGGCTAGCGGGAGAGGAGGCACCGGGGAGCTGTTTTTT
CAIRPRASGRGGTGELFF
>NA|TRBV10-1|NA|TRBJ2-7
TGCGCCAGCAGTCCCCAGGGCGGGGTCTACGAGCAGTACTTC
CASSPQGGVYEQYF